This record looks at one T cell receptor (beta chain) sequence and its context. The sample comes from a study of blood T cell repertoires in COVID-19. Background on the study: Some COVID-19 samples were acute and others convalescent; all came from the United States, Italy and Spain. Sample material is recorded as cDNA or gDNA derived from T cells, B-cell-depleted T cells, or PBMCs.

This CDR3 spans 17 amino acids. The germline V gene has CDR1 SGDLS and CDR2 YYNGEE. The germline V and J ends were trimmed by 1 base and 6 bases, with 20 bases remaining between them. Authors' methods: From reference gene primer amplification, estimates of nucleated cell counts were derived. The method was immunoSEQ multiplex PCR; TCRdb's version includes in-frame clones alone and lacks a portion of them. That table is the source of V, J and clone size, and D and trimming were worked out from the DNA. Of some 200,000 clones in the sample, about 88% were seen once. The sequenced sample consisted of peripheral blood. This clonotype was obtained from a man aged 65 to 79 with acute or convalescent COVID-19. The chain has TRBV9 and TRBJ2-1; D may be TRBD2 (6 bases). The CDR3 sequence: CASSVQAGLAWGNEQFF. In DNA form, the CDR3 reads TGTGCCAGCAGCGTACAGGCGGGGCTGGCCTGGGGCAATGAGCAGTTCTTC.